The 25 T cell receptor beta chains given below trace back to one sample, sequenced in a study of cytomegalovirus exposure and HLA in healthy donors. PCR amplification relied on 60 Vbeta primers (plus 13 Jbeta primers). TCRdb keeps only in-frame clones here, not all; method: immunoSEQ multiplex PCR. This sample contains around 77,000 clones. The specimen was PBMCs. Source of these receptors: a man over 45 in good health and CMV-seropositive.

The V and J genes are TRBV5-1 and TRBJ1-3; 7 bases agree with TRBD1. Losses at the gene ends were 0 bases for V and 0 bases for J; bases not matched to a gene: 21. The CDR3 has 22 amino acids. Germline CDR1 is SGHRS and CDR2 is YFSETQ. The CDR3 here is CASSLERRSVGRGEISGNTIYF. CDR3 in DNA: TGCGCCAGCAGCTTGGAACGGCGTAGTGTGGGCAGGGGGGAAATCTCTGGAAACACCATATATTTT.

V gene TRBV6-5 combines with J gene TRBJ1-1; no reliable D call. The CDR3 is made up of 14 amino acids. Per the germline V gene, CDR1 is MNHEY and CDR2 is SVGAGI. Trimming took off 0 bases at V and 4 bases at J, with 9 bases between the two ends. CDR3 in amino acids: CASSYSPASTEAFF. CDR3 sequence (DNA): TGTGCCAGCAGTTACTCACCGGCTAGCACTGAAGCTTTCTTT.

The chain recombines TRBV5-1 with TRBJ2-7, with 7 bases matching TRBD1. Trimming took 4 bases from V and 2 from J; bases not matched to a gene: 9. The germline V gene encodes CDR1 SGHRS and CDR2 YFSETQ. There are 15 residues in the CDR3. CDR3 DNA: TGCGCCAGCAGCCTATCGAGGGGGCCGGCCTACGAGCAGTACTTC. As protein: CASSLSRGPAYEQYF.

The V call is TRBV2, the J call TRBJ2-7; D is perhaps TRBD1 (5 bases). CDR1 is SNHLY, CDR2 FYNNEI, per germline. V lost 1 base and J 3 bases, leaving 16 bases between the germline ends. The CDR3 has 16 amino acids. The CDR3 protein is CASSEGVAGLFYEQYV. For the CDR3, the DNA is TGTGCCAGCAGTGAAGGGGTGGCAGGGCTTTTCTACGAGCAGTACGTC.

The chain joins TRBV6-6 to TRBJ1-1; D is perhaps TRBD1 (5 bases). Trimming took 0 bases from V and 5 from J, leaving 13 bases between them. Germline CDR1 is MNHNY and CDR2 is SVGAGI (reference sequence). The CDR3 has 15 amino acids. The CDR3 loop reads CASSYSAGIVTEAFF. CDR3 nucleotide sequence: TGTGCCAGCAGTTACTCGGCAGGGATAGTGACTGAAGCTTTCTTT.

This sequence joins TRBV27 and TRBJ1-1; perhaps TRBD1 as D (6 bases). Trimming removed 5 bases at V and 5 bases at J, with 9 bases between. Germline V gene data show CDR1 as MNHEY and CDR2 as SMNVEV (reference sequence). CDR3 length: 12 amino acids. The CDR3: CASSPDSTEAFF. The CDR3 region has the DNA TGTGCCAGCAGTCCGGACAGTACTGAAGCTTTCTTT.

This sequence joins TRBV7-2 and TRBJ1-2; D possibly corresponds to TRBD1 (5 bases). The CDR3 runs to 14 residues. Trimming took 5 bases from V and 2 from J, leaving 12 bases between them. Germline CDR1 SGHTA, CDR2 FQGNSA. In DNA, the CDR3 is TGTGCCAGCAGCCGCCGGACAAGGAACTATGGCTACACCTTC. Residues: CASSRRTRNYGYTF.

The V and J genes are TRBV27 and TRBJ2-1; TRBD2 aligns across 8 bases. Trimming cost V 3 bases and J 0 bases; bases outside gene matches: 19. This CDR3 has 21 residues. Germline V CDR1 and CDR2: MNHEY, SMNVEV (reference sequence). CDR3 sequence reads: CASSFNSFERASGSSYNEQFF. DNA of the CDR3: TGTGCCAGCAGTTTCAACTCATTTGAGAGGGCTAGCGGGTCCTCCTACAATGAGCAGTTCTTC.

J is TRBJ1-1 and V is TRBV19; TRBD1 matches at 9 bases. Trimming at V came to 5 bases and at J to 0 bases, leaving 4 bases not matched to a gene. Per the germline V gene, CDR1 is LNHDA and CDR2 is SQIVND (reference sequence). The CDR3 sequence is 15 residues long. The CDR3 region has the DNA TGTGCCAGTAGTCCTCGGGACAGGGTGAACACTGAAGCTTTCTTT. Translated: CASSPRDRVNTEAFF.

The chain employs TRBV2 and TRBJ1-2; no firm D call. CDR1 is SNHLY and CDR2 is FYNNEI in the germline V gene. Trimming left V 5 bases short and J 7 bases short, with 11 bases between. There are 12 residues in the CDR3. CDR3 coding DNA: TGTGCCAGCAGTCGTGAGGTTCCTGGCTACACCTTC. Amino acids: CASSREVPGYTF.

The chain recombines TRBV6-1 with TRBJ1-5; D gene ambiguous. V was trimmed by 7 bases and J by 2 bases, leaving 15 bases between them. The CDR3 is 15 amino acids. Looked up from germline, CDR1 is MNHNS and CDR2 is SASEGT. CDR3 amino acids: CASNERGRGNQPQHF. In DNA, the CDR3 is TGTGCCAGCAATGAGCGGGGTAGGGGCAATCAGCCCCAGCATTTT.

This chain connects TRBV19 to TRBJ2-5, with a possible D match to TRBD2 (7 bases). The CDR3 is 16 amino acids. V lost 1 base and J lost 2, with 14 bases in between. CDR1 is LNHDA, CDR2 SQIVND, per germline (reference sequence). CDR3 sequence reads: CASSIGTGGYQETQYF. The CDR3 DNA reads TGTGCCAGTAGTATAGGAACGGGGGGCTATCAAGAGACCCAGTACTTC. Supplemented by reference TRBV19 and TRBJ2-5, the full variable domain reads DGGITQSPKYLFRKEGQNVTLSCEQNLNHDAMYWYRQDPGQGLRLIYYSQIVNDFQKGDIAEGYSVSREKKESFPLTVTSAQKNPTAFYLCASSIGTGGYQETQYFGPGTRLLVL.

The chain combines TRBV4-2 with TRBJ2-1, with D unresolved. The V end lost 1 base, the J end lost 7 bases, and 2 bases lay between the germline ends. The V gene's germline CDR1 is LGHNA and CDR2 YNFKEQ. CDR3 length: 11 amino acids. This CDR3 is CASSQVNEQFF. The CDR3 nucleotides read TGTGCCAGCAGCCAAGTAAATGAGCAGTTCTTC.

V usage is TRBV7-9 and J usage is TRBJ2-7; D not resolved. The V and J ends lost 5 bases and 3 bases respectively, with 5 bases between them. Germline CDR1 reads SEHNR; CDR2 reads FQNEAQ (reference sequence). The CDR3 is 11 amino acids. In DNA form, the CDR3 reads TGTGCCAGCAGCCTTTACTACGAGCAGTACTTC. This gives the protein CASSLYYEQYF.

This chain links TRBV4-1 with TRBJ1-4; 7 nucleotides line up with TRBD1. The germline CDR1 and CDR2 sequences are MGHRA and YSYEKL. Unmatched junction bases numbered 11, after V lost 4 bases and J lost 0 bases. This CDR3 has 18 amino acids. The CDR3 DNA sequence: TGCGCCAGCAGCCTCACCGGGACAGCCCGTACAACTAATGAAAAACTGTTTTTT. Protein sequence: CASSLTGTARTTNEKLFF.

The chain carries TRBV2 and TRBJ1-2, with D unclear. CDR3 size: 13 residues. CDR1 SNHLY and CDR2 FYNNEI come from the germline V gene. The V end was cut by 7 bases, the J end by 3 bases, with 12 bases between. The CDR3 sequence: CASNGYQDYGYTF. DNA of the CDR3: TGTGCCAGCAATGGGTACCAGGACTATGGCTACACCTTC.

V gene TRBV5-4 combines with J gene TRBJ2-3, with TRBD2 matching 14 bases. The germline CDR1 and CDR2 sequences are SGHNT and YYREEE (reference sequence). V shed 3 bases and J 2 bases; nucleotides not matched to a gene: 5. CDR3 size: 17 residues. The CDR3 is CASSSGLAGDYTDTQYF. For the CDR3, the DNA is TGTGCCAGCAGCTCGGGACTAGCGGGGGATTACACAGATACGCAGTATTTT.

This sequence joins TRBV18 and TRBJ1-3, with 7 bases aligning to TRBD1. CDR3 length: 13 residues. V lost 3 bases and J lost 8; bases outside the gene matches: 4. Germline CDR1 reads KGHSH; CDR2 reads LQKENI. CDR3 sequence: CASSPAQGDTIYF. The CDR3 region has the DNA TGTGCCAGCTCACCCGCCCAGGGGGACACCATATATTTT.

This rearrangement joins TRBV29-1 to TRBJ2-4; the D gene is possibly TRBD1 (5 bases). The V end was cut by 7 bases, the J end by 2 bases, with 9 bases between. CDR3 length: 12 residues. CDR1 and CDR2 (germline): SQVTM, ANQGSEA. CDR3 sequence (DNA): TGCAGCGCCGCAGGGCCCAAAAACATTCAGTACTTC. Translating gives CSAAGPKNIQYF. The full variable domain, its missing parts supplied by reference TRBV29-1 and TRBJ2-4, is SAVISQKPSRDICQRGTSLTIQCQVDSQVTMMFWYRQQPGQSLTLIATANQGSEATYESGFVIDKFPISRPNLTFSTLTVSNMSPEDSSIYLCSAAGPKNIQYFGAGTRLSVL.

V gene TRBV7-9 combines with J gene TRBJ2-3; 9 nucleotides align to TRBD2. With V trimmed by 11 bases and J by 6 bases, 18 bases remained unmatched. Germline V gives CDR1 SEHNR, CDR2 FQNEAQ (reference sequence). The CDR3 loop spans 16 amino acids. CDR3 amino acids: CAGTPGAGGHLDTQYF. The CDR3 region has the DNA TGTGCCGGTACCCCTGGGGCGGGAGGGCATCTTGATACGCAGTATTTT. The whole variable domain, filled in from reference TRBV7-9 and TRBJ2-3, reads DTGVSQNPRHKITKRGQNVTFRCDPISEHNRLYWYRQTLGQGPEFLTYFQNEAQLEKSRLLSDRFSAERPKGSFSTLEIQRTEQGDSAMYLCAGTPGAGGHLDTQYFGPGTRLTVL.

CDR3 DNA sequence: TGTGCCAGCAGTCCGGGACAGGGGGCTCCCAGCAACAATCAGCCCCAGCATTTT. It codes for CASSPGQGAPSNNQPQHF. The genes are TRBV2 and TRBJ1-5; 12 bases map to TRBD1. CDR1 and CDR2 (germline): SNHLY, FYNNEI. V shed 5 bases and J 3 bases; nucleotides not matched to a gene: 11. This CDR3 is 18 amino acids long.

The chain employs TRBV30 and TRBJ1-2; 8 bases fit TRBD1. The germline CDR1 and CDR2 sequences are GTSNPN and SVGIG (reference sequence). CDR3 length: 14 amino acids. The junction had 3 bases not matched to a gene; V was cut back by 1 base and J by 2 bases. CDR3 DNA sequence: TGTGCCTGGAGTGGGACAGGGCTAAACTATGGCTACACCTTC. Protein: CAWSGTGLNYGYTF.

V usage is TRBV4-1 and J usage is TRBJ2-1, with D hard to call. Trimming cost V 0 bases and J 0 bases, with 9 bases left between them. This CDR3 region has 16 residues. Germline CDR1 and CDR2: MGHRA and YSYEKL. The CDR3 region is CASSQDPRSSYNEQFF. CDR3 sequence (DNA): TGCGCCAGCAGCCAAGACCCACGGTCCTCCTACAATGAGCAGTTCTTC.

The CDR3 DNA reads TGTGCCAGCAGCTTCGGGACAGGGAAGATATCAATCAATCAGCCCCAGCATTTT. It yields the protein CASSFGTGKISINQPQHF. The V gene is TRBV9, the J gene TRBJ1-5, with 9 bases that match TRBD1. This CDR3 contains 18 residues. V lost 4 bases, J lost 3 bases, and 14 bases stayed unmatched. Germline V lookup: CDR1 SGDLS, CDR2 YYNGEE.

V and J are TRBV30 and TRBJ2-3, with D maybe TRBD2 (6 bases). The CDR3 spans 14 residues. The germline CDR1 and CDR2 sequences are GTSNPN and SVGIG (reference sequence). V lost 0 bases and J lost 3, with 10 bases in between. The CDR3 DNA is TGTGCCTGGAGTGTAAATGGAGGGACAGATACGCAGTATTTT. Translation: CAWSVNGGTDTQYF.